Given below is one T cell receptor beta chain in context. These data belong to a study of blood T cell repertoires in COVID-19. The table came from immunoSEQ multiplex PCR; TCRdb's copy has only in-frame clones and leaves some out. The profile shows about 69,000 clones, approximately 86% of them singletons. This CDR3 is built from 14 residues. Per the germline V gene, CDR1 is SGHAT and CDR2 is FQNNGV. V was shortened by 2 bases and J by 4 bases, with 11 bases between the two germline ends. The sequenced sample was peripheral blood. The chain carries TRBV11-2 and TRBJ2-5; D unclear. The sequence came from a middle-aged man with COVID-19, enrolled during active disease. CDR3 DNA: TGTGCCAGCAGCTTAATTTCCTCCGGAGAGACCCAGTACTTC. Its translation: CASSLISSGETQYF.